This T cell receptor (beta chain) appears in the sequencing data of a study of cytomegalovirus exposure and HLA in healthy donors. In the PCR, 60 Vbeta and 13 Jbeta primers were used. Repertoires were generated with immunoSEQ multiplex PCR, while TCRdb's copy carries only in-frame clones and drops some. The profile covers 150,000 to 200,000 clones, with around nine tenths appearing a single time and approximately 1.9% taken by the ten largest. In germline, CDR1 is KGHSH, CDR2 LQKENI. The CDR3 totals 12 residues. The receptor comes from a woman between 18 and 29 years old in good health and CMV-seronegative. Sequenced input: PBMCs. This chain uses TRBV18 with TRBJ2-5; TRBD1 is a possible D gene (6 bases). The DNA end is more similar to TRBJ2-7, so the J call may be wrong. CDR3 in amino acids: CASSPTGYEQYF. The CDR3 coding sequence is TGTGCCAGCTCACCGACAGGCTACGAGCAGTACTTC.